The 16 T cell receptor beta chains in this list originate from one sample, sequenced in a study of a mutant IDH1 vaccine in newly diagnosed glioma. Data came from immunoSEQ multiplex PCR; TCRdb stores just in-frame clones and leaves some out. The data show more than 30,000 clones, around 90% seen once. Time point specified: week 47, end of study. In the vaccine, a single dose held 300 ug of the mutant IDH1 20-mer peptide, along with topical imiquimod. Their cognate antigens are unknown. This specimen consisted of PBMCs, obtained from a glioma patient whose treatment included an IDH1 peptide vaccine. The source of these receptors is a middle-aged woman with glioma.

This chain links TRBV5-1 with TRBJ1-2; D is unclear. The V end was cut by 2 bases, the J end by 4 bases, with 9 bases between. From germline, CDR1 is SGHRS and CDR2 YFSETQ. The CDR3 extends over 13 amino acids. Here the CDR3 reads CASSLSEFYGYTF. Written as DNA, the CDR3 is TGCGCCAGCAGCTTAAGTGAGTTCTATGGCTACACCTTC.

The rearrangement links TRBV4-3 to TRBJ2-7; maybe TRBD1 (6 bases). V lost 1 base to trimming and J lost 2 bases, with 9 bases between them. Germline V CDR1 and CDR2: LGHNA, YSLEER. The CDR3 covers 14 residues. This chain's CDR3 is CASSQVPGAYEQYF. CDR3 bases: TGCGCCAGCAGCCAAGTACCAGGGGCCTACGAGCAGTACTTC.

The CDR3 spells CASSVGTIGQETQYF. In DNA form, the CDR3 reads TGTGCCAGCAGCGTCGGGACAATTGGACAAGAGACCCAGTACTTC. The rearrangement links TRBV7-9 to TRBJ2-5; possible D gene TRBD1, 6 bases. This CDR3 has 15 amino acids. Germline CDR1 is SEHNR and CDR2 is FQNEAQ (reference sequence). V lost 5 bases and J lost 2, with 15 bases in between.

This chain connects TRBV10-3 to TRBJ1-2; maybe TRBD1 (5 bases). Trimming took off 2 bases at V and 3 bases at J, with 10 bases between the two ends. There are 14 residues in the CDR3. CDR1 ENHRY and CDR2 SYGVKD come from the germline V gene. CDR3 residues: CAISELAGYYGYTF. The CDR3 DNA follows: TGTGCCATCAGTGAGCTGGCAGGGTACTATGGCTACACCTTC.

J is TRBJ2-3 and V is TRBV15; D gene ambiguous. Germline CDR1 and CDR2: LNHNV and YYDKDF (reference sequence). With 0 bases removed from V and 8 bases from J, the gap between germline ends came to 9 bases. The CDR3 runs 13 residues. The CDR3 spells CATSRDLTPTQYF. The CDR3 DNA reads TGTGCCACCAGCAGAGATCTGACCCCTACGCAGTATTTT. The full variable domain, rest sourced from reference TRBV15 and TRBJ2-3, is DAMVIQNPRYQVTQFGKPVTLSCSQTLNHNVMYWYQQKSSQAPKLLFHYYDKDFNNEADTPDNFQSRRPNTSFCFLDIRSPGLGDTAMYLCATSRDLTPTQYFGPGTRLTVL.

The chain uses TRBV6-1 and TRBJ2-3; possible D gene TRBD1, 6 bases. Germline assignment: CDR1 MNHNS and CDR2 SASEGT. The V end lost 9 bases, the J end lost 2 bases, and 15 bases lay between the germline ends. This CDR3 comprises 14 residues. CDR3 sequence (DNA): TGTGCCAGTACACTCAGGGGACCCACAGATACGCAGTATTTT. This codes for CASTLRGPTDTQYF.

The V call is TRBV5-4, the J call TRBJ2-6, with D unresolved. V was shortened by 0 bases and J by 1 base, with 5 bases between the two germline ends. Germline CDR1 and CDR2: SGHNT and YYREEE (reference sequence). The CDR3 consists of 15 residues. CDR3 sequence: CASSLELSGANVLTF. The CDR3 nucleotides read TGTGCCAGCAGCTTGGAACTATCTGGGGCCAACGTCCTGACTTTC.

The DNA of the CDR3 is TGCGCCAGCAGCCCCCCCGGGACACCTACTGAAGCTTTCTTT. It yields the protein CASSPPGTPTEAFF. The chain uses TRBV5-1 and TRBJ1-1, with D possibly matching TRBD1 (6 bases). V was shortened by 4 bases and J by 5 bases, with 15 bases between the two germline ends. From germline, CDR1 is SGHRS and CDR2 YFSETQ. The CDR3 runs 14 residues. The complete variable domain, with remaining parts taken from reference TRBV5-1 and TRBJ1-1, reads KAGVTQTPRYLIKTRGQQVTLSCSPISGHRSVSWYQQTPGQGLQFLFEYFSETQRNKGNFPGRFSGRQFSNSRSEMNVSTLELGDSALYLCASSPPGTPTEAFFGQGTRLTVV.

The chain couples TRBV4-3 to TRBJ2-3; 11 bases align to TRBD2. V gave up 4 bases and J gave up 0 bases; unmatched junction bases: 9. There are 18 residues in the CDR3. Germline CDR1 LGHNA, CDR2 YSLEER. The CDR3 region has the DNA TGCGCCAGCAGCCCGTCCTCTATAGCGGGGGGGAGCACAGATACGCAGTATTTT. Translation gives CASSPSSIAGGSTDTQYF.

The rearrangement links TRBV9 to TRBJ2-1; no clear D gene. CDR3 length: 11 residues. V was cut by 4 bases and J by 8 bases, with 7 bases left in between. CDR1 and CDR2 from the germline V gene are SGDLS and YYNGEE. The CDR3: CASSLEDEQFF. The CDR3 DNA follows: TGTGCCAGCAGCTTAGAGGATGAGCAGTTCTTC.

The rearrangement uses TRBV4-2 and TRBJ1-4; tentative D call: TRBD1 (5 bases). V was shortened by 4 bases and J by 3 bases, with 12 bases between the two germline ends. CDR3 size: 15 residues. CDR1 and CDR2 from the germline V gene are LGHNA and YNFKEQ. The CDR3 nucleotides read TGTGCCAGCAGCCGGGAAGACAGTCCTAATGAAAAACTGTTTTTT. Encoded protein: CASSREDSPNEKLFF.

This clone has only one observation. V usage is TRBV5-1 and J usage is TRBJ2-5; D unresolved. The CDR3 runs to 11 residues. Trimming removed 0 bases from V and 5 bases from J, with 2 bases in between. Germline-derived CDR1 and CDR2 are SGHRS and YFSETQ. Written as DNA, the CDR3 is TGCGCCAGCAGCTTGGACGAGACCCAGTACTTC. Translated: CASSLDETQYF.

The DNA of the CDR3 is TGTGCCATCAGTTCCCAGGAGGGACAGGGTGGAGGGGATGGCTACACCTTC. This translates into CAISSQEGQGGGDGYTF. V is TRBV10-3 and J is TRBJ1-2; TRBD1 aligns across 9 bases. The CDR3 runs to 17 residues. The V segment lost 5 bases and the J segment 6 bases; nucleotides outside the gene matches: 16. The germline CDR1 and CDR2 sequences are ENHRY and SYGVKD.

This clone was counted a few times. The chain links TRBV20-1 to TRBJ2-3; D is uncertain. V was trimmed by 1 base and J by 5 bases, leaving 4 bases between them. The CDR3 spans 11 residues. Germline V lookup: CDR1 DFQATT, CDR2 SNEGSKA (reference sequence). CDR3 in amino acids: CSARVGDTQYF. DNA for the CDR3: TGCAGTGCTAGAGTAGGAGATACGCAGTATTTT.

The rearrangement links TRBV5-1 to TRBJ2-2; D possibly uses TRBD1 or TRBD2 (5 bases each). V was cut by 0 bases and J by 5 bases, with 8 bases left in between. This CDR3 has 14 residues. Germline V gene lookup returns CDR1 SGHRS and CDR2 YFSETQ. The CDR3 sequence is CASSLDGATGELFF. DNA for the CDR3: TGCGCCAGCAGCTTGGACGGGGCTACCGGGGAGCTGTTTTTT. The variable domain in full, with the rest retrieved from reference TRBV5-1 and TRBJ2-2, is KAGVTQTPRYLIKTRGQQVTLSCSPISGHRSVSWYQQTPGQGLQFLFEYFSETQRNKGNFPGRFSGRQFSNSRSEMNVSTLELGDSALYLCASSLDGATGELFFGEGSRLTVL.

The rearrangement joins TRBV2 to TRBJ2-1, with D hard to call. V was cut by 5 bases and J by 7 bases, with 9 bases left in between. The CDR3 consists of 12 residues. CDR1 is SNHLY, CDR2 FYNNEI, per germline. This CDR3 reads CASSKRRNEQFF. As DNA, the CDR3 is TGTGCCAGCAGTAAACGTAGGAATGAGCAGTTCTTC.